Shown below are 9 T cell receptor beta chains from a single sample sequenced in a study of technical replicates of blood from a few donors. Method: immunoSEQ multiplex PCR; TCRdb's copy keeps in-frame clones and lacks some. The sample contains some 90,000 clones, approximately 95% of which appear only once. Material for sequencing was T cells isolated from PBMCs. The receptor set was obtained from a human donor in good health.

This sequence joins TRBV7-9 and TRBJ2-7; no firm D call. The CDR3 is 14 amino acids. The V gene lost 1 base and the J gene lost 2 bases, with 9 bases spanning the gap. Germline assignment: CDR1 SEHNR and CDR2 FQNEAQ (reference sequence). CDR3 sequence: CASSLEQYPYEQYF. CDR3 sequence (DNA): TGTGCCAGCAGCTTAGAACAGTACCCCTACGAGCAGTACTTC.

The sample holds one count of this clone. The J gene is TRBJ1-4, the V gene TRBV15; unclear D gene. The CDR3 is made up of 16 amino acids. V dropped 0 bases and J dropped 3 bases, with 11 bases sitting between them. Germline loops: CDR1 LNHNV, CDR2 YYDKDF (reference sequence). The CDR3 coding sequence is TGTGCCACCAGCAGAGATAGCCGGATCTCTAATGAAAAACTGTTTTTT. Amino acids: CATSRDSRISNEKLFF.

The chain couples TRBV7-2 to TRBJ2-1; 8 positions match TRBD1. CDR1 and CDR2 (germline): SGHTA, FQGNSA. V was clipped by 6 bases and J by 10 bases; unmatched bases: 5. The CDR3 contains 12 residues. DNA of the CDR3: TGTGCCAGCAGTCGGACAGGGAACGAGCAGTTCTTC. Translated, it gives CASSRTGNEQFF.

The chain couples TRBV7-6 to TRBJ2-5; maybe TRBD2 (5 bases). Germline CDR1 and CDR2: SGHVS and FNYEAQ. V was pared by 2 bases and J by 4 bases, with 11 bases between. The CDR3 loop spans 14 amino acids. As DNA, the CDR3 is TGTGCCAGCAGCTTAATGGCTAGCCCAGAGACCCAGTACTTC. Residues: CASSLMASPETQYF.

This clone is a singleton in its sample. The rearrangement joins TRBV5-4 to TRBJ2-7; 12 bases agree with TRBD2. This CDR3 is built from 15 residues. From germline, CDR1 is SGHNT and CDR2 YYREEE (reference sequence). With 0 bases clipped from V and 7 bases from J, the junction kept 5 bases outside the gene matches. CDR3 DNA sequence: TGTGCCAGCAGCTTGGTGACTAGCGGGAGTGGTGAGCAGTACTTC. This sequence encodes CASSLVTSGSGEQYF.

This chain links TRBV7-2 with TRBJ2-7; D uncertain. Deletions cut 4 bases from V and 7 bases from J, with 11 bases between. CDR1 is SGHTA and CDR2 is FQGNSA in the germline V gene. The CDR3 is made up of 12 amino acids. CDR3 bases: TGTGCCAGCAGCTCCGGCGGATGGGAGCAGTACTTC. Translated, it gives CASSSGGWEQYF.

CDR3 in amino acids: CATSRPGGSGQPQHF. The CDR3 DNA sequence: TGTGCCACCAGCAGGCCAGGGGGGAGTGGTCAGCCCCAGCATTTT. This sequence joins TRBV15 and TRBJ1-5, with TRBD1 identical over 7 bases. The CDR3 runs to 15 residues. Germline loops: CDR1 LNHNV, CDR2 YYDKDF (reference sequence). Unmatched junction bases numbered 8, after V lost 3 bases and J lost 6 bases.

This chain joins TRBV6-5 and TRBJ2-1; perhaps TRBD1 as D (5 bases). The V gene's germline CDR1 is MNHEY and CDR2 SVGAGI. V was clipped by 5 bases and J by 6 bases, with 8 bases between them. The CDR3 contains 12 residues. The CDR3 sequence is CASSHRINEQFF. For the CDR3, the DNA is TGTGCCAGCAGTCACAGGATCAATGAGCAGTTCTTC.

J is TRBJ2-1 and V is TRBV6-5; 9 bases agree with TRBD2. This CDR3 comprises 14 residues. In germline, CDR1 is MNHEY, CDR2 SVGAGI. V shed 5 bases, J shed 6 bases, and the junction held 5 bases outside the gene matches. The CDR3 sequence is CASSTGLAFNEQFF. The CDR3 DNA reads as TGTGCCAGCAGTACGGGACTAGCTTTCAATGAGCAGTTCTTC.